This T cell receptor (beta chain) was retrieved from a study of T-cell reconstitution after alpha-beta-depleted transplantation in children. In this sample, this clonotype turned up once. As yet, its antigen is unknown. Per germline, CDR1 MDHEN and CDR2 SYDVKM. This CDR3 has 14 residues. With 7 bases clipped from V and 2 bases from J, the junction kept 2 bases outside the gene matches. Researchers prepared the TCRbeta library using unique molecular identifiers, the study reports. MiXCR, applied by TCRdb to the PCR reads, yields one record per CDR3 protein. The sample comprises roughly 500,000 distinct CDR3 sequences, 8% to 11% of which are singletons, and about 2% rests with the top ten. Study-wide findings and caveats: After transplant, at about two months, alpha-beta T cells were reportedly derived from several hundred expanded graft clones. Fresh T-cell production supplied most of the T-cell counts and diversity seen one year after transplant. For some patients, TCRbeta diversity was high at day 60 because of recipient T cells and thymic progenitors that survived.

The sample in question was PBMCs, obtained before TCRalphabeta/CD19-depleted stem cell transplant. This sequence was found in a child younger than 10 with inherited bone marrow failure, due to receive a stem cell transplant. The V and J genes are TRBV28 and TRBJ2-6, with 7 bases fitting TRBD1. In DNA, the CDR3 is TGTGCCAGCAAGGGGGCTACTGGGGCCAACGTCCTGACTTTC. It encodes CASKGATGANVLTF.